The rows below give T cell receptor beta chains drawn from one sample of a study of T cells in localized non-small cell lung cancer. Profiling relied on immunoSEQ multiplex PCR, and the TCRdb table lists in-frame clones only, not all of them. The sample holds about 70,000 clones, roughly nine tenths seen once. The sample was peripheral blood, taken before any cancer treatment. The source of these receptors is a male donor at least 60 years old with stage III squamous cell lung carcinoma. The CDR3 runs from the conserved cysteine through the conserved F or W. D genes are given only for firm matches. Expanded clones are given a class, and other clones once, few, many or no size at all.

NA NA TRBJ2-5 TRBV9 TGTGCCAGCAGCGTATCCCCTTGGGGGGAAGGGGAGACCCAGTACTTC CASSVSPWGEGETQYF
NA NA TRBJ1-1 TRBV18 TGTGCCAGCTCACCATATCAGCTGAACACTGAAGCTTTCTTT CASSPYQLNTEAFF
NA TRBD1 TRBJ1-2 TRBV4-2 TGTGCCAGCAGCCAACCCGGACAGGCCCCTGGCTACACCTTC CASSQPGQAPGYTF
few NA TRBJ1-1 TRBV6-5 TGTGCCAGCAGTAGGAGCACTGAAGCTTTCTTT CASSRSTEAFF
NA TRBD1 TRBJ1-3 TRBV27 TGTGCCAGCAGTTTAGACAGGGAGGCTGGAAACACCATATATTTT CASSLDREAGNTIYF
NA NA TRBJ2-3 TRBV28 TGTGCCAGCAGTTTGGGGGCAAGCACAGATACGCAGTATTTT CASSLGASTDTQYF
once NA TRBJ1-2 TRBV6-5 TGTGCCAGCAGTCTCAACCGGGGGTATGGCTACACCTTC CASSLNRGYGYTF
NA NA TRBJ1-1 TRBV29-1 TGCAGCGTTCAACACACCGGGACTGAAGCTTTCTTT CSVQHTGTEAFF
NA NA TRBJ2-2 TRBV5-6 TGTGCCAGCAGCTTGCAGGAAATGGTAAACACCGGGGAGCTGTTTTTT CASSLQEMVNTGELFF
NA TRBD2 TRBJ2-3 TRBV29-1 TGCAGCGTTGAGAAGGGGACTAGCGGGGTCTACACAGATACGCAGTATTTT CSVEKGTSGVYTDTQYF
NA NA TRBJ1-2 TRBV5-6 TGTGCCAGCAGCTTGCTCAGGGGTAACTATGGCTACACCTTC CASSLLRGNYGYTF
once NA TRBJ2-2 TRBV19 TGTGCCAGCCTATACACCGGGGAGCTGTTTTTT CASLYTGELFF
NA TRBD2 TRBJ2-5 TRBV28 TGTGCCAGCAGTTCCTATGGGCGGACTAGCGGTCTCCAAGAGACCCAGTACTTC CASSSYGRTSGLQETQYF
NA NA TRBJ1-1 TRBV10-3 TGTGCCATCACCCGACAGATCGGGAACACTGAAGCTTTCTTT CAITRQIGNTEAFF
NA TRBD1 TRBJ1-5 TRBV6-5 TGTGCCAGCAGTTCCGGGACAGGGGGCGTGGGTCAGCCCCAGCATTTT CASSSGTGGVGQPQHF
NA TRBD2 TRBJ2-5 TRBV6-1 TGTGCCAGCAGTGAAGCGCTTCGGGTAGCGGGTCTCCAAGAGACCCAGTACTTC CASSEALRVAGLQETQYF
few NA TRBJ2-4 TRBV11-2 TGTGCCAGCAGCTTAGATACCGACATTCAGTACTTC CASSLDTDIQYF
NA NA TRBJ1-2 TRBV19 TGTGCCAGTAGAGGGGGAGAAAATGGCTACACCTTC CASRGGENGYTF
NA NA TRBJ2-3 TRBV6-4 TGTGCCAGCAGTGACTCGGCAGGTAGCACAGATACGCAGTATTTT CASSDSAGSTDTQYF
once NA TRBJ1-6 TRBV7-2 TGTGCCAGCAGCTTAAGGGACGGGAATTCACCCCTCCACTTT CASSLRDGNSPLHF
NA NA TRBJ1-2 TRBV7-2 TGTGCCAGCAGCTTAGAGGATTGGAGGGCTAGGGGCTACACCTTC CASSLEDWRARGYTF
once NA TRBJ1-1 TRBV19 TGTGCCAGTAGTACCCAACACGCTATGAACACTGAAGCTTTCTTT CASSTQHAMNTEAFF
NA NA TRBJ1-4 TRBV10-2 TGCGCCAGCAGTGAGTCCAAGGGCTGGCTGGCAACTAATGAAAAACTGTTTTTT CASSESKGWLATNEKLFF
NA TRBD2 TRBJ2-1 TRBV7-7 TGTGCTAGCAGCCCTCTAGCGGGGGGCTCCTACAATGAGCAGTTCTTC CASSPLAGGSYNEQFF
NA TRBD1 TRBJ1-3 TRBV18 TGTGCCAGCTCACCCGGGACAGGCTCTGGAAACACCATATATTTT CASSPGTGSGNTIYF
NA TRBD1 TRBJ1-1 TRBV7-2 TGTGCCAGCAGCTTAGTACAGGGGAGTACTGAAGCTTTCTTT CASSLVQGSTEAFF
NA NA TRBJ1-4 TRBV30 TGTGCCTGGACCCGGAGGGCCACGGGGTCTAATGAAAAACTGTTTTTT CAWTRRATGSNEKLFF
NA NA TRBJ2-7 TRBV2 TGTGCCAGCAGTGGCCACCTCGAGCAGTACTTC CASSGHLEQYF
NA NA TRBJ2-7 TRBV5-1 TGCGCCAGCAGCTTGGAATCACCGCTCCACGAGCAGTACTTC CASSLESPLHEQYF
NA NA TRBJ1-1 TRBV7-2 TGTGCCAGCAGCTTCAGGGGGAACACTGAAGCTTTCTTT CASSFRGNTEAFF
NA NA TRBJ1-4 TRBV5-1 TGCGCCAGCAGAGCTGGGCCTAATGAAAAACTGTTTTTT CASRAGPNEKLFF
NA NA TRBJ1-5 TRBV4-2 TGTGCCAGCAGCCAAGATGGCGGGAGGGATAACAATCAGCCCCAGCATTTT CASSQDGGRDNNQPQHF
once NA TRBJ1-5 TRBV6-6 TGTGCCAGCAGTCTGAATCGACAGGATAGAAATCAGCCCCAGCATTTT CASSLNRQDRNQPQHF
NA TRBD1 TRBJ2-7 TRBV18 TGTGCCAGCTCAGGGACAGGGGGGGCCTACGAGCAGTACTTC CASSGTGGAYEQYF
NA NA TRBJ1-4 TRBV6-5 TGTGCCAGCAGTTACTCGGAGAGGGATAAAAAACTGTTTTTT CASSYSERDKKLFF
NA TRBD2 TRBJ2-5 TRBV19 TGTGCCAGTAGTACGGGACTAGCTTCGTTAGAGACCCAGTACTTC CASSTGLASLETQYF
once NA TRBJ1-1 TRBV11-3 TGTGCCAGCAGCTTCGGGAGGTCAAACACTGAAGCTTTCTTT CASSFGRSNTEAFF
few TRBD1 TRBJ1-5 TRBV5-8 TGTGCCAGCAGCTTCGGGACAGGGAATCAGCCCCAGCATTTT CASSFGTGNQPQHF
NA TRBD2 TRBJ2-3 TRBV28 TGTGCCAGCCGGCCAGCGGGGGAATCAGATACGCAGTATTTT CASRPAGESDTQYF
NA TRBD1 TRBJ1-1 TRBV7-8 TGTGCCAGCAGCATGACAGGGGAGCAGGCTTTCTTT CASSMTGEQAFF